This T cell receptor (beta chain) was retrieved from a study of CD8 T cells in ankylosing spondylitis. Points from the study as a whole: From matched ankylosing spondylitis synovial fluid, disease-linked clones were reportedly recovered at significantly enriched levels. A TCR beta motif of fewer than ten highly homologous variants seemed to mark ankylosing spondylitis blood.

TCRdb processed the 5' RACE reads anew with MiXCR; each CDR3 protein has one entry. Here the sample spans about 320,000 distinct CDR3 sequences, around a tenth being singletons. The CDR3 runs 15 residues. Looked up from germline, CDR1 is SGHAT and CDR2 is FQNNGV. V lost 5 bases to trimming and J lost 3 bases, with 17 bases between them. This clonotype came up many times. What it binds is unknown. This sequence was found in a female donor with ankylosing spondylitis or in good health (not recorded which). The gene calls are TRBV11-2 and TRBJ2-7; D gene ambiguous. The sequenced sample consisted of blood, either unsorted or a sorted T cell fraction (not recorded which). Here the CDR3 DNA reads TGTGCCAGCAGCCTTCGGGCCAGACTTTACTACGAGCAGTACTTC. The encoded protein is CASSLRARLYYEQYF.